The 22 T cell receptor beta chains below come from one sample, sequenced in a study of identical twins. MiXCR, run by TCRdb on the 5' RACE reads, gives a single entry per CDR3 protein. This sample has some 240,000 distinct CDR3 sequences, with about 9% found just once. These sequences were also reported in another study, on yellow fever vaccine responses in identical twins.

Sequencing was carried out using CD8+ T cells sorted from blood. These receptors originate from a woman aged 18-35 years in good health.

This clonotype was found a few times. The rearrangement links TRBV4-3 to TRBJ2-1; 9 bases align to TRBD2. The CDR3 is 17 residues long. Per germline, CDR1 LGHNA and CDR2 YSLEER. Unmatched junction bases numbered 9, after V lost 2 bases and J lost 4 bases. CDR3 coding DNA: TGCGCCAGCAGCCAACCCGCCGGGACTAGCTCTTACAATGAGCAGTTCTTC. It specifies CASSQPAGTSSYNEQFF.

This rearrangement joins TRBV27 to TRBJ1-4; D is ambiguous. This CDR3 contains 15 residues. V dropped 5 bases and J dropped 3 bases, with 13 bases sitting between them. Germline V CDR1 and CDR2: MNHEY, SMNVEV (reference sequence). The CDR3: CASSPWLGANEKLFF. CDR3 coding DNA: TGTGCCAGCAGTCCCTGGTTGGGTGCTAATGAAAAACTGTTTTTT.

This clonotype showed up just a few times. V gene TRBV6-1 combines with J gene TRBJ2-3, with a weak D call TRBD2 (5 bases). Germline assignment: CDR1 MNHNS and CDR2 SASEGT. This CDR3 spans 15 amino acids. Trimming pared 6 bases from V and 0 bases from J, leaving 13 bases between. In nucleotides, the CDR3 is TGTGCCAGCAGCTTTAGCGTGTACAGCACAGATACGCAGTATTTT. It is translated as CASSFSVYSTDTQYF.

The CDR3 DNA is TGTGCTAGTGGTATCGAGCGGGGGGGTGTCAATGAGCAGTTCTTC. Residues: CASGIERGGVNEQFF. The chain uses TRBV12-5 and TRBJ2-1; TRBD2 matches 10 bases. The length of the CDR3 is 15 residues. In germline, CDR1 is LGHNT, CDR2 FRNRAP. Trimming cost V 5 bases and J 6 bases; bases outside gene matches: 7.

The sample holds many counts of this clonotype. The chain couples TRBV27 to TRBJ2-2; 9 nucleotides match TRBD2. The V gene's germline CDR1 is MNHEY and CDR2 SMNVEV (reference sequence). Unmatched junction bases numbered 10, after V lost 2 bases and J lost 6 bases. CDR3 length: 17 amino acids. The CDR3 is CASSLAGTSKWAGELFF. CDR3 sequence (DNA): TGTGCCAGCAGTTTAGCGGGGACTAGCAAATGGGCCGGGGAGCTGTTTTTT.

This clonotype came up many times. The chain recombines TRBV7-9 with TRBJ2-1; D may be TRBD2 (6 bases). Germline V gives CDR1 SEHNR, CDR2 FQNEAQ (reference sequence). Trimming removed 4 bases at V and 9 bases at J, with 13 bases between. The CDR3 is 13 residues long. CDR3 coding DNA: TGTGCCAGCAGCTCCCTAGCGTTGGGTGAGCAGTTCTTC. Translating gives CASSSLALGEQFF.

This clonotype was recorded many times. This chain connects TRBV12-3 or TRBV12-4 to TRBJ2-5, with TRBD2 identical over 13 bases. The junction had 5 bases not matched to a gene; V was cut back by 8 bases and J by 5 bases. This CDR3 has 14 residues. This CDR3 is CASDSGLAGETQYF. CDR3 DNA: TGTGCCAGCGATTCGGGACTAGCGGGGGAGACCCAGTACTTC.

This clonotype appeared a few times. The chain joins TRBV6-4 to TRBJ1-2; TRBD1 agrees at 12 bases. The germline gives CDR1 MRHNA, CDR2 SNTAGT. The CDR3 totals 14 residues. Trimming removed 3 bases from V and 4 bases from J; junction bases left unmatched: 0. CDR3 sequence: CASSEGQGAYGYTF. The CDR3 nucleotides are TGTGCCAGCAGTGAGGGACAGGGGGCCTATGGCTACACCTTC.

This clonotype has at least ten counts. The chain links TRBV7-3 to TRBJ1-4, with unresolved D. Looked up from germline, CDR1 is SGHTA and CDR2 is FQGTGA. V lost 0 bases and J 8 bases, leaving 7 bases between the germline ends. This CDR3 comprises 13 residues. The CDR3 spells CASSLTAREKLFF. CDR3 in DNA: TGTGCCAGCAGCTTAACGGCGAGAGAAAAACTGTTTTTT.

This clonotype occurred many times. The gene calls are TRBV5-6 and TRBJ2-7; D is possibly TRBD1 or TRBD2 (5 bases each). The germline V gene has CDR1 SGHDT and CDR2 YYEEEE. V was pared by 2 bases and J by 6 bases, with 9 bases between. CDR3 length: 12 amino acids. CDR3 sequence: CASSFRDGEQYF. CDR3 in DNA: TGTGCCAGCAGCTTCCGGGACGGCGAGCAGTACTTC.

The V and J genes are TRBV7-6 and TRBJ2-5; D perhaps matches TRBD1 (5 bases). Germline-derived CDR1 and CDR2 are SGHVS and FNYEAQ. The ends were cut back, 3 bases at V and 1 base at J, with 12 bases in the middle. This CDR3 comprises 15 residues. CDR3: CASSLRRQPQETQYF. For the CDR3, the DNA is TGTGCCAGCAGCTTGCGTCGACAGCCCCAAGAGACCCAGTACTTC. Full variable domain (missing parts from reference TRBV7-6 and TRBJ2-5): GAGVSQSPRYKVTKRGQDVALRCDPISGHVSLYWYRQALGQGPEFLTYFNYEAQQDKSGLPNDRFSAERPEGSISTLTIQRTEQRDSAMYRCASSLRRQPQETQYFGPGTRLLVL.

This clonotype was seen many times. The V call is TRBV7-2, the J call TRBJ2-2, with D maybe TRBD2 (6 bases). The germline V gene has CDR1 SGHTA and CDR2 FQGNSA. Trimming took 1 base from V and 5 from J, leaving 14 bases between them. CDR3 length: 16 amino acids. The CDR3: CASSLVLAGGTGELFF. The CDR3 DNA reads as TGTGCCAGCAGCTTAGTTTTGGCAGGAGGGACCGGGGAGCTGTTTTTT.

This clonotype was recorded at least ten times. The CDR3 nucleotides read TGTGCCAGCAGTCATCCGGGGGGCGAAGGTGGGAATGAGCAGTTCTTC. This translates into CASSHPGGEGGNEQFF. The V gene is TRBV7-9, the J gene TRBJ2-1; D perhaps matches TRBD2 (7 bases). The length of the CDR3 is 16 residues. Germline values: CDR1 SEHNR, CDR2 FQNEAQ (reference sequence). V lost 6 bases and J 7 bases, leaving 22 bases between the germline ends.

J is TRBJ2-5 and V is TRBV9; the D is unclear. V shed 0 bases and J shed 5 bases, with 14 bases lying between them. Germline CDR1 reads SGDLS; CDR2 reads YYNGEE. The CDR3 consists of 15 residues. The CDR3 DNA reads TGTGCCAGCAGCGTAGAGGACGTTGGGTACGAGACCCAGTACTTC. Amino acid sequence: CASSVEDVGYETQYF.

This clonotype has just a few counts. This sequence joins TRBV6-2 or TRBV6-3 and TRBJ1-2, with a possible D match to TRBD1 (5 bases). V lost 0 bases to trimming and J lost 6 bases, with 11 bases between them. Germline lookup yields CDR1 MNHEY and CDR2 SVGEGT. This CDR3 is built from 14 residues. The CDR3 here is CASSYSHRSNGYTF. CDR3 coding DNA: TGTGCCAGCAGTTACTCACACAGGTCGAATGGCTACACCTTC.

This rearrangement joins TRBV5-5 to TRBJ2-7, with 7 bases fitting TRBD2. This CDR3 has 15 amino acids. Per the germline V gene, CDR1 is SGHKS and CDR2 is YYEKEE (reference sequence). V was clipped by 0 bases and J by 1 base; unmatched bases: 4. For the CDR3, the DNA is TGTGCCAGCAGCTTGGAAGCGGGACCTTCCTACGAGCAGTACTTC. Protein: CASSLEAGPSYEQYF.

There are many counts of this clonotype. In DNA, the CDR3 is TGTGCCAGCAGTCGCCCCTCGACAGGGATGAATCAGCCCCAGCATTTT. This translates into CASSRPSTGMNQPQHF. V usage is TRBV12-3 or TRBV12-4 and J usage is TRBJ1-5; 7 bases are shared with TRBD1. Trimming at V came to 5 bases and at J to 4 bases, leaving 11 bases not matched to a gene. This CDR3 region has 16 residues.

This clonotype was found many times. V and J are TRBV3-1 and TRBJ2-3; 7 bases map to TRBD2. Trimming took 4 bases from V and 2 from J; bases not matched to a gene: 9. Germline lookup yields CDR1 LGHDT and CDR2 YNNKEL (reference sequence). The CDR3 loop spans 16 amino acids. Here the CDR3 DNA reads TGTGCCAGCAGCCCCCCGGAGCGGGGAAACACAGATACGCAGTATTTT. Protein product: CASSPPERGNTDTQYF.

This clonotype was seen more than once but under ten times. V usage is TRBV9 and J usage is TRBJ2-1, with D unclear. The CDR3 extends over 15 amino acids. V gave up 0 bases and J gave up 0 bases, with 7 bases separating them. The V gene's germline CDR1 is SGDLS and CDR2 YYNGEE. The CDR3 DNA follows: TGTGCCAGCAGCGTAGACACCAACTCCTACAATGAGCAGTTCTTC. Translation gives CASSVDTNSYNEQFF.

This clonotype has a handful of counts. The V and J genes are TRBV7-2 and TRBJ2-7; 11 bases line up with TRBD2. Germline CDR1 and CDR2: SGHTA and FQGNSA. This CDR3 has 15 residues. Trimming at V came to 1 base and at J to 3 bases, leaving 2 bases not matched to a gene. DNA of the CDR3: TGTGCCAGCAGCTTAGACGGACTAGCGGGCTACGAGCAGTACTTC. Translating it yields CASSLDGLAGYEQYF.

The chain has TRBV15 and TRBJ2-3; 12 bases align to TRBD2. The V gene's germline CDR1 is LNHNV and CDR2 YYDKDF (reference sequence). V was pared by 1 base and J by 4 bases, with 18 bases of the junction left unmatched. The CDR3 is made up of 21 amino acids. The CDR3 coding sequence is TGTGCCACCAGCAGAGCGGTTGTTCGGACTAGCGGGAATGGGGCCGCAGATACGCAGTATTTT. Its translation is CATSRAVVRTSGNGAADTQYF. Full variable domain (remainder filled in from reference TRBV15 and TRBJ2-3): DAMVIQNPRYQVTQFGKPVTLSCSQTLNHNVMYWYQQKSSQAPKLLFHYYDKDFNNEADTPDNFQSRRPNTSFCFLDIRSPGLGDTAMYLCATSRAVVRTSGNGAADTQYFGPGTRLTVL.

V usage is TRBV29-1 and J usage is TRBJ2-7, with a weak D call TRBD1 (6 bases). The CDR3 totals 12 residues. The germline V gene has CDR1 SQVTM and CDR2 ANQGSEA. V gave up 6 bases and J gave up 6 bases, with 15 bases separating them. CDR3 nucleotide sequence: TGCAGCGTCTGGACAGAATCCGGCGAGCAGTACTTC. The encoded protein is CSVWTESGEQYF.